Listed below are T cell receptor beta chains from one sample, sequenced in a study of T cell repertoires in cytomegalovirus infection. No antigen has been assigned to these receptors. TCRdb used MiXCR to reprocess the reads, holding one entry per CDR3 protein. The table records roughly 180,000 distinct CDR3 sequences, less than 25% of them present only once. The specimen was CD8+ T cells from cultured PBMCs, collected from culture after CMV antigen stimulation. The receptors stem from a human donor in good health (CMV status not recorded). Some clones in this sample may be carry-over from other donors' samples. The CDR3 runs from the conserved cysteine through the conserved F or W. The order of the fields is clone size, V gene, D gene, J gene, CDR3 DNA, CDR3 protein. The D gene is left open where the match is weak. The size field is filled for only some rows; it gives once, few, many or a size class.

.,TRBV5-8,.,TRBJ2-7,TGTGCCAGCAGCTTGGATGGGGGTCCCTACGAGCAGTACTTC,CASSLDGGPYEQYF
.,TRBV30,TRBD1,TRBJ2-1,TGTGCCTGGACCGGGACAGGGGGCTATGAGCAGTTCTTC,CAWTGTGGYEQFF
.,TRBV9,.,TRBJ1-2,TGTGCCAGCAGCGTAGGTGTAACCGGTAACTATGGCTACACCTTC,CASSVGVTGNYGYTF
.,TRBV12-3/TRBV12-4,.,TRBJ1-3,TGTGCCAGCAGTTTGGGGGTATTGGCTTCTAGAAACACCATATATTTT,CASSLGVLASRNTIYF
medium-sized,TRBV4-1,TRBD1,TRBJ1-1,TGCGCCAGCAGCCCCGGGGGTGACAGGGGGGGGACTGAAGCTTTCTTT,CASSPGGDRGGTEAFF
.,TRBV7-9,.,TRBJ2-7,TGTGCCAGCAGCAAAGTCTCCTACGAGCAGTACTTC,CASSKVSYEQYF
few,TRBV5-1,.,TRBJ2-7,TGCGCCAGCAGCTTGTTCAGGGGCCACGAGCAGTACTTC,CASSLFRGHEQYF
few,TRBV6-1,.,TRBJ1-1,TGTGCCAGCAGTGAATTCCTGAACACTGAAGCTTTCTTT,CASSEFLNTEAFF
.,TRBV7-2,.,TRBJ1-1,TGTGCCAGCAGCTTAGTTTGGAGGACTTTGAACACTGAAGCTTTCTTT,CASSLVWRTLNTEAFF
.,TRBV4-1,.,TRBJ1-5,TGCGCCAGCAGCCCAGGGGAGAACAATCAGCCCCAGCATTTT,CASSPGENNQPQHF
.,TRBV4-1,.,TRBJ1-6,TGCGCCAGCAGCCAAGGACCCACCTTAAATTCACCCCTCCACTTT,CASSQGPTLNSPLHF
.,TRBV27,.,TRBJ2-5,TGTGCCAGCAGTTTCGGTGTGGCCGGGGAGACCCAGTACTTC,CASSFGVAGETQYF
few,TRBV6-6,.,TRBJ1-1,TGTGCCAGCAGTTATTCCCTATGGAACACTGAAGCTTTCTTT,CASSYSLWNTEAFF
.,TRBV12-3/TRBV12-4,.,TRBJ2-3,TGTGCCAGCTTTCTGGCGGGTACGCAGTATTTT,CASFLAGTQYF
few,TRBV11-2,.,TRBJ2-3,TGTGCCAGCAGCTTTTTCCCCCGGGACACATTAACTAGCACAGATACGCAGTATTTT,CASSFFPRDTLTSTDTQYF
.,TRBV4-1,.,TRBJ2-7,TGCGCCACAGGGTCTGGCGAGCAGTACTTC,CATGSGEQYF
many,TRBV19,.,TRBJ2-1,TGTGCCAGTAGTATTGGGGGCAGGGGTAACTACAATGAGCAGTTCTTC,CASSIGGRGNYNEQFF
few,TRBV5-5,.,TRBJ1-1,TGTGCCAGCAGCTTGGACTGGCAGAGGAACACTGAAGCTTTCTTT,CASSLDWQRNTEAFF
many,TRBV7-2,TRBD1,TRBJ1-6,TGTGCCAGCAGCTCTGGGGGGACAGGGGGCCAGGGCGTTAATTCACCCCTCCACTTT,CASSSGGTGGQGVNSPLHF
few,TRBV27,TRBD2,TRBJ2-2,TGTGCCAGCAGTTCCGGACTAGCGGGGGGGCCGAGGACCGGGGAGCTGTTTTTT,CASSSGLAGGPRTGELFF
few,TRBV11-1,TRBD1,TRBJ2-7,TGTGCCAGCAGCCTAGAAAGGACAGGGAATTACGAGCAGTACTTC,CASSLERTGNYEQYF
.,TRBV4-1,.,TRBJ2-7,TGCGCCAGCAGCCAAGAAGTGGAATCGGCCTACGAGCAGTACTTC,CASSQEVESAYEQYF
few,TRBV7-6,TRBD2,TRBJ2-1,TGTGCCAGCAGCTTAGTCCTCGGGGGGGTTTACAATGAGCAGTTCTTC,CASSLVLGGVYNEQFF
.,TRBV2,.,TRBJ1-4,TGTGCCAGCAGTGATGGATTAATGGCAACTAATGAAAAACTGTTTTTT,CASSDGLMATNEKLFF
.,TRBV12-3/TRBV12-4,TRBD2,TRBJ2-7,TGTGCCAGCAGTCCCGGGGGGATCAAGCAGTACTTC,CASSPGGIKQYF
.,TRBV7-8,.,TRBJ1-5,TGTGCCAGCAGCTTAGGGAACCAGGGTCAGCCCCAGCATTTT,CASSLGNQGQPQHF
few,TRBV7-2,.,TRBJ2-3,TGTGCCAGCAGCTTAGAGGGCGGGGTAAGCACAGATACGCAGTATTTT,CASSLEGGVSTDTQYF